A selection of T cell receptor beta chains follows, all from one sample in a study of vaccination and CD4 T cells after COVID-19. Their target antigens are unknown. Via MiXCR, TCRdb re-called the PCR reads, giving one row per CDR3 protein. The sample lists about 14,000 distinct CDR3 sequences, just over 55% seen once, with around an eighth in the top ten. Sequencing input: CD4+ T cells from blood, cultured in vitro. These receptors all come from a human donor who had recovered from COVID-19. Both conserved end residues are part of each CDR3. D genes are given only for firm matches. Part of the rows lack a size; the others show once, few, many or a class for expanded clones.

V gene	clone size	D gene	J gene	CDR3 DNA	CDR3 protein
TRBV15	-	-	TRBJ1-1	TGTGCCACCAGCGGACAGCTGGAAGCTTTCTTT	CATSGQLEAFF
TRBV10-1	few	TRBD1	TRBJ2-7	TGCGCCAGCAGTTACACCATGGACAGGGGGCTTGGCGAGCAGTACTTC	CASSYTMDRGLGEQYF
TRBV5-4	-	-	TRBJ2-7	TGTGCCAGCAGCTTGCCAGTGGGCGAGCAGTACTTC	CASSLPVGEQYF
TRBV20-1	few	-	TRBJ1-6	TGCAGTGCTAGAGTCGCAGGGAACATCTATAATTCACCCCTCCACTTT	CSARVAGNIYNSPLHF
TRBV20-1	few	TRBD2	TRBJ2-1	TGCAGTGCAAACCCCGGACTAGCGGGGGCTACCTACAATGAGCAGTTCTTC	CSANPGLAGATYNEQFF
TRBV20-1	-	TRBD2	TRBJ2-5	TGCAGTGCTAGAGTAGCGGGTTTCGATGCGACCCAGTACTTC	CSARVAGFDATQYF
TRBV7-2	-	-	TRBJ2-5	TGTGCCAGCAGCTTAGCACAGACACAAGAGACCCAGTACTTC	CASSLAQTQETQYF
TRBV6-5	few	TRBD1	TRBJ2-5	TGTGCCAGCAGTTACGCACCTAGGGGGCGTGGAGAAGAGACCCAGTACTTC	CASSYAPRGRGEETQYF
TRBV6-2/TRBV6-3	-	-	TRBJ2-5	TGTGCCAGCAGCATGCACGTGGAACAAGAGACCCAGTACTTC	CASSMHVEQETQYF
TRBV9	-	-	TRBJ2-7	TGTGCCAGCAGCGTAGCCCCAGGGGGGTCCGCAAATTACGAGCAGTACTTC	CASSVAPGGSANYEQYF
TRBV27	-	TRBD1	TRBJ1-2	TGTGCCAGCAGCCGAGGGACAGGGTTTAACTATGGCTACACCTTC	CASSRGTGFNYGYTF
TRBV6-1	-	-	TRBJ1-2	TGTGCCAGCAGCTCGCCGTACGGGGACGGCTACACTTTC	CASSSPYGDGYTF
TRBV6-5	-	-	TRBJ2-5	TGTGCCAGCAGTTACATACGGGTTGGGGGGCCGGAGACCCAGTACTTC	CASSYIRVGGPETQYF
TRBV6-4	-	TRBD2	TRBJ2-1	TGTGCCAGCAGTGACGAGGCCGGGAGGGGCCCCAATGAGCAGTTCTTC	CASSDEAGRGPNEQFF
TRBV15	-	TRBD2	TRBJ2-2	TGTGCCACCAGGCGGCTAGCGGGAGTAGGTACCGGGGAGCTGTTTTTT	CATRRLAGVGTGELFF
TRBV6-1	-	-	TRBJ1-2	TGTGCCAGCAGCCCAGCGGTCTCTAACTATGGCTACACCTTC	CASSPAVSNYGYTF
TRBV6-2/TRBV6-3	-	-	TRBJ1-2	TGTGCCAGCAGCCCGACAGAAAACTATGGCTACACCTTC	CASSPTENYGYTF
TRBV2	once	-	TRBJ2-5	TGTGCCAGCAGTGTTGGGCGGGAAGAGACCCAGTACTTC	CASSVGREETQYF
TRBV19	-	-	TRBJ1-1	TGTGCCAGTAAATGGGCGGCAGGTTCGAACACTGAAGCTTTCTTT	CASKWAAGSNTEAFF
TRBV24-1	-	-	TRBJ2-3	TGTGCCACCAGTGTTGGAACGGGTGTCACAGATACGCAGTATTTT	CATSVGTGVTDTQYF
TRBV2	-	-	TRBJ1-1	TGTGCCAGCAGTGTCGACGGGAACACTGAAGCTTTCTTT	CASSVDGNTEAFF
TRBV28	-	-	TRBJ1-5	TGTGCCAGCACCACGACGGGGGCACAAGATAGCAATCAGCCCCAGCATTTT	CASTTTGAQDSNQPQHF
TRBV6-1	few	TRBD2	TRBJ2-3	TGTGCCACCCGGGGGGGAAGCACAGATACGCAGTATTTT	CATRGGSTDTQYF
TRBV7-3	few	-	TRBJ2-1	TGTGCCAGCAGCTTAATCGGGAGCTTCTACAATGAGCAGTTCTTC	CASSLIGSFYNEQFF
TRBV28	-	-	TRBJ2-7	TGTGCCAGCAGTTTTTCGACGGGGACGGTAGGGCACGAGCAGTACTTC	CASSFSTGTVGHEQYF
TRBV20-1	-	-	TRBJ2-6	TGCAGTGCTAGTGATCCATCGAAGACCACTCAGGACTCTGGGGCCAACGTCCTGACTTTC	CSASDPSKTTQDSGANVLTF
TRBV5-4	-	TRBD1	TRBJ2-5	TGTGCCAGCAGCATCCTGACAGGGGAAGGTGAGACCCAGTACTTC	CASSILTGEGETQYF
TRBV1	-	-	TRBJ1-2	TGCACCAGCAGCCAAGGACAAATTTTGAGGACGCTGGCTAACTATGGCTACACCTTC	CTSSQGQILRTLANYGYTF
TRBV15	few	-	TRBJ2-3	TGTGCCACCAGCAGAGTGAAGGAGAGCACAGATACGCAGTATTTT	CATSRVKESTDTQYF
TRBV6-1	few	TRBD2	TRBJ2-7	TGTGCCAGCAGACTAGCGGGAGTGCATGAGCAGTACTTC	CASRLAGVHEQYF
TRBV14	few	TRBD2	TRBJ2-3	TGTGCCAGCAGCCAACAAGCGGGACGGACAGATACGCAGTATTTT	CASSQQAGRTDTQYF
TRBV7-3	few	TRBD1	TRBJ1-1	TGTGCCAGCAGCCCGGGCGGCGGGACAGGGGAGTTAGCTTTCTTT	CASSPGGGTGELAFF
TRBV18	-	-	TRBJ1-1	TGTGCCAGCTCACCGGGGCGACAGGCCAACACTGAAGCTTTCTTT	CASSPGRQANTEAFF
TRBV15	few	TRBD1	TRBJ2-5	TGTGCCACCAGCAGCCTCGGGACAGGGGGAGGGGAGACCCAGTACTTC	CATSSLGTGGGETQYF
TRBV19	few	TRBD1	TRBJ2-7	TGTGCCAGTTCCGGGACAGGGGGCTACGAGCAGTACTTC	CASSGTGGYEQYF
TRBV2	-	-	TRBJ2-5	TGTGCCAGCAGTGGCGTGGGGCAAGAGACCCAGTACTTC	CASSGVGQETQYF
TRBV18	-	TRBD2	TRBJ2-5	TGTGCCAGCTCCCCGAATAGCGGGAGGGCCGTCGACCAAGAGACCCAGTACTTC	CASSPNSGRAVDQETQYF
TRBV24-1	-	TRBD2	TRBJ2-7	TGTGCCACCAGTGTTAGCGGGAGGTCCCACGAGCAGTACTTC	CATSVSGRSHEQYF
TRBV18	-	-	TRBJ2-7	TGTGCCAGCTCACCACTATCTCAGAGCGTTTCCTACGAGCAGTACTTC	CASSPLSQSVSYEQYF
TRBV30	-	-	TRBJ1-6	TGTGCCTGGAGTGGTAATTCACCCCTCCACTTT	CAWSGNSPLHF
TRBV7-9	-	TRBD1	TRBJ2-2	TGTGCCAGCAGAAAGACCGGGACAGGGTACACCGGGGAGCTGTTTTTT	CASRKTGTGYTGELFF
TRBV20-1	-	TRBD1	TRBJ1-1	TGCAGTGCTACAGGGGGCACTGAAGCTTTCTTT	CSATGGTEAFF
TRBV20-1	few	-	TRBJ1-2	TGCATTTTAGGGGACGACTATGGCTACACCTTC	CILGDDYGYTF
TRBV20-1	few	-	TRBJ1-6	TGCAGTGCTAGAGGGGGGGCGGGGGCTAATTCACCCCTCCACTTT	CSARGGAGANSPLHF
TRBV6-1	-	TRBD1	TRBJ2-1	TGTGCCAGCAAATCCCCCGGGACAGGGGCCTACAATGAGCAGTTCTTC	CASKSPGTGAYNEQFF